Only a few counts were recorded for the clone carrying this TCR beta chain. This record belongs to a study of T-cell memory formation after mild COVID-19. V lost 6 bases and J lost 8; bases outside the gene matches: 9. CDR3 length: 13 residues. CDR1 DFQATT and CDR2 SNEGSKA come from the germline V gene (reference sequence). MiXCR, run by TCRdb on the 5' RACE reads, gives a single entry per CDR3 protein. In the table there are some 62,000 distinct CDR3 sequences, roughly 9.9% of which are singletons. This receptor was identified in a man between 18 and 29 years old who had mild COVID-19 (a few samples of this study predate the infection). Cell type and time point are not known. The chain combines TRBV20-1 with TRBJ2-3; 9 bases match TRBD2. Sequenced: PBMCs or a T cell subset sorted from them (not recorded which). The CDR3 nucleotides are TGCAGTGCCGCCCCAGCGGGGGGAGGTACGCAGTATTTT. Translated, it gives CSAAPAGGGTQYF.